This TCR beta chain emerged from a study of tumor-infiltrating lymphocytes in primary liver carcinoma. About the research overall: Patients underwent resection of primary liver carcinoma. With diameters of roughly 4.2 to 10 cm, tumors were stage T1-T3 N0M0. Productive TCRbeta read counts per sample ran from roughly 3.5 to 7 million and were similar across tissue types. Study results and caveats: Tumor top-250-clone fractions significantly exceeded those of blood (p = 0.039).

Out of unsorted whole blood came the blood RNA, and germline DNA was extracted as well. Reverse transcription of 500 ng total RNA with a constant-region primer produced TCR beta cDNA. Three-round nested multiplex PCR performed with slightly modified ARM-PCR produced the TCR beta libraries. The first two PCR rounds used TRBV1-TRBV30 forward primers with a C-beta reverse primer, about 10 cycles each. TCRdb reanalysed the multiplex PCR reads using MiXCR and keeps one entry per CDR3 protein. The sample lists about 180,000 distinct CDR3 sequences; less than 65% were seen once. A remark on this clonotype: The antigen is unknown.

The V gene's germline CDR1 is MGHRA and CDR2 YSYEKL. With 3 bases removed from V and 1 base from J, the gap between germline ends came to 9 bases. The length of the CDR3 is 15 residues. The TCR comes from a man between 35 and 55 years old with primary liver carcinoma and hepatitis B virus infection. Sequencing was done on a sample of peripheral blood. The chain has TRBV4-1 and TRBJ2-2; weak D call: TRBD2 (6 bases). CDR3 nucleotide sequence: TGCGCCAGCAGCCAGCCCGGGAGGAACACCGGGGAGCTGTTTTTT. Encoded protein: CASSQPGRNTGELFF.